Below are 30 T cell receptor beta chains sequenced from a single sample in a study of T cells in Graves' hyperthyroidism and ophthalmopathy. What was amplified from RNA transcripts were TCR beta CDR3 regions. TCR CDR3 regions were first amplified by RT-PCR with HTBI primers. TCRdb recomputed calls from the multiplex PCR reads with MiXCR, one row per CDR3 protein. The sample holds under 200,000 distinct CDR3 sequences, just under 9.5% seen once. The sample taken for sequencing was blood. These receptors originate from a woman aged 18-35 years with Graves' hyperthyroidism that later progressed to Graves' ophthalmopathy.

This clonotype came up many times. CDR3: CAWSGPSGSRDTQYF. CDR3 in DNA: TGTGCCTGGAGTGGGCCTAGCGGGAGTCGAGATACGCAGTATTTT. J is TRBJ2-3 and V is TRBV30; 10 bases align to TRBD2. V lost 1 base to trimming and J lost 5 bases; unmatched junction nucleotides: 6. Germline V CDR1 and CDR2: GTSNPN, SVGIG (reference sequence). This CDR3 contains 15 residues.

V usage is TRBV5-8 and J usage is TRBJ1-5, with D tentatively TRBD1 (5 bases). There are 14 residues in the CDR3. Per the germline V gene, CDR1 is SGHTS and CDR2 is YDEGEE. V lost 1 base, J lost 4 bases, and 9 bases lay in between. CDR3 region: CASSLWQGNQPQHF. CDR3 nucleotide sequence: TGTGCCAGCAGCTTGTGGCAGGGAAATCAGCCCCAGCATTTT.

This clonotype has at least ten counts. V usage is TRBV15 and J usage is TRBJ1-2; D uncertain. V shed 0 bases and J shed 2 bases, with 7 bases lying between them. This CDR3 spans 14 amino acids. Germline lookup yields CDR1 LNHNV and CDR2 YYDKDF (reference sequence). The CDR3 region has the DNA TGTGCCACCAGCAGAGATCCCCAAAACTATGGCTACACCTTC. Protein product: CATSRDPQNYGYTF.

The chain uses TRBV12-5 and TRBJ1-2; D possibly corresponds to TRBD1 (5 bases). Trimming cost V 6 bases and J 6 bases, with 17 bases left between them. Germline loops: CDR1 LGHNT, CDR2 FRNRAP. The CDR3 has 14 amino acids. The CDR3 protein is CASGRPGDGDGYTF. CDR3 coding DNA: TGTGCTAGTGGACGACCGGGGGACGGGGATGGCTACACCTTC.

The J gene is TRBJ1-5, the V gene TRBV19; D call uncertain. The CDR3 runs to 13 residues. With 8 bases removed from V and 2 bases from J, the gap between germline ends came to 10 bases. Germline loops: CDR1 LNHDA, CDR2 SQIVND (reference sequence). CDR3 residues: CASVGGGNQPQHF. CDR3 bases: TGTGCCAGTGTTGGTGGGGGCAATCAGCCCCAGCATTTT.

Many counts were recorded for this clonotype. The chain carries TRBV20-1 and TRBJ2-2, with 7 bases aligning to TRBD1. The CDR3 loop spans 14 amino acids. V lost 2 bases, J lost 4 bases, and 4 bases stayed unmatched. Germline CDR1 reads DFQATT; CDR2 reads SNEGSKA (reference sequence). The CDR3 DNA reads TGCAGTGCTAGACGGACAGGCCTCACCGGGGAGCTGTTTTTT. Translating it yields CSARRTGLTGELFF.

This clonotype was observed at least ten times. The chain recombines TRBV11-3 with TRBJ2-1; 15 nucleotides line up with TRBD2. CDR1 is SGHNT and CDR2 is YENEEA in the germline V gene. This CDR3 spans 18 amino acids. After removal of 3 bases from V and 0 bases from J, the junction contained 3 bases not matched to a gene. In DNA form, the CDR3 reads TGTGCCAGCAGCTTGAGGACTAGCGGGAGGGGCTCCTACAATGAGCAGTTCTTC. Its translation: CASSLRTSGRGSYNEQFF.

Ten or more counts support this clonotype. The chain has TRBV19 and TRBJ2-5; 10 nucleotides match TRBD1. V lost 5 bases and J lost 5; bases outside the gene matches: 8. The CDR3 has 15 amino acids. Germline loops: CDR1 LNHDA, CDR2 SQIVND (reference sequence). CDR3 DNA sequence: TGTGCCAGTAGTTCGACAGGGGGCGCTTTGGAGACCCAGTACTTC. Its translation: CASSSTGGALETQYF.

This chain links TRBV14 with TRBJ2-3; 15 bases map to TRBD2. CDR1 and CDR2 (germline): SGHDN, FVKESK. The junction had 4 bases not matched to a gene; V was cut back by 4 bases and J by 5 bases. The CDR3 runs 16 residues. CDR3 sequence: CASSRRTSGRVDTQYF. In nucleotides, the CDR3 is TGTGCCAGCAGCCGCCGGACTAGCGGGAGGGTAGATACGCAGTATTTT. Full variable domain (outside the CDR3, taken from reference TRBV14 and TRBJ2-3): EAGVTQFPSHSVIEKGQTVTLRCDPISGHDNLYWYRRVMGKEIKFLLHFVKESKQDESGMPNNRFLAERTGGTYSTLKVQPAELEDSGVYFCASSRRTSGRVDTQYFGPGTRLTVL.

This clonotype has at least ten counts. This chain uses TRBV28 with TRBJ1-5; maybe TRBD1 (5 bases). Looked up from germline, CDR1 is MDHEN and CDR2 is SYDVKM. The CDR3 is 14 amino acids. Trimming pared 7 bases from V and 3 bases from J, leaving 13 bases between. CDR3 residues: CASIGQTHNQPQHF. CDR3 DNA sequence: TGTGCCAGCATTGGACAAACCCACAATCAGCCCCAGCATTTT. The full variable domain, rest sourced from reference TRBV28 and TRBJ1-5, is DVKVTQSSRYLVKRTGEKVFLECVQDMDHENMFWYRQDPGLGLRLIYFSYDVKMKEKGDIPEGYSVSREKKERFSLILESASTNQTSMYLCASIGQTHNQPQHFGDGTRLSIL.

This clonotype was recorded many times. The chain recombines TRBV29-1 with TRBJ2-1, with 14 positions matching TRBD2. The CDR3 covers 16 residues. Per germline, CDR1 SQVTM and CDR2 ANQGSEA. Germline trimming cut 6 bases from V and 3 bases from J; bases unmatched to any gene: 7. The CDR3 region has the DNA TGCAGCGTGGGGGGACTAGCGGGGGTCTTCTACAATGAGCAGTTCTTC. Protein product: CSVGGLAGVFYNEQFF.

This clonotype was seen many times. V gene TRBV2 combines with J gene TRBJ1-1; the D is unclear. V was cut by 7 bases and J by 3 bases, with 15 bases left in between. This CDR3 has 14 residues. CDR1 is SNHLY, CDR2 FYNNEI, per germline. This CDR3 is CASKTGPEDTEAFF. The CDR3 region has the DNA TGTGCCAGCAAAACCGGGCCCGAGGACACTGAAGCTTTCTTT. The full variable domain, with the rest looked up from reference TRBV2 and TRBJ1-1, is EPEVTQTPSHQVTQMGQEVILRCVPISNHLYFYWYRQILGQKVEFLVSFYNNEISEKSEIFDDQFSVERPDGSNFTLKIRSTKLEDSAMYFCASKTGPEDTEAFFGQGTRLTVV.

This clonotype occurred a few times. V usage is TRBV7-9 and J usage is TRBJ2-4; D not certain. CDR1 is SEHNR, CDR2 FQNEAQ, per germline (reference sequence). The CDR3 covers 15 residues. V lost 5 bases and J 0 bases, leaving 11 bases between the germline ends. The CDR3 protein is CASSQELLAKNIQYF. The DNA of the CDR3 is TGTGCCAGCAGCCAGGAATTACTAGCCAAAAACATTCAGTACTTC.

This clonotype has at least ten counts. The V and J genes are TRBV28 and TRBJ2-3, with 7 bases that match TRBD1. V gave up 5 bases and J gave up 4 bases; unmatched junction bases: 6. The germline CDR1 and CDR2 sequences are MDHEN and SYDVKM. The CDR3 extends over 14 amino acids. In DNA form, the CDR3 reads TGTGCCAGCAGTCTACAGGGGCTTTCAGATACGCAGTATTTT. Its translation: CASSLQGLSDTQYF.

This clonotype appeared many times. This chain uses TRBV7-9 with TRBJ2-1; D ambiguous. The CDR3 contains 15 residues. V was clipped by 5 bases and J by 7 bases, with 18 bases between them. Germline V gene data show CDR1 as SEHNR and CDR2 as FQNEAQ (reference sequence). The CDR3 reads CASSHTRTLGNEQFF. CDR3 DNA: TGTGCCAGCAGCCACACACGCACCCTGGGGAATGAGCAGTTCTTC. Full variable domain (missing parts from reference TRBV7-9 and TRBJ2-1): DTGVSQNPRHKITKRGQNVTFRCDPISEHNRLYWYRQTLGQGPEFLTYFQNEAQLEKSRLLSDRFSAERPKGSFSTLEIQRTEQGDSAMYLCASSHTRTLGNEQFFGPGTRLTVL.

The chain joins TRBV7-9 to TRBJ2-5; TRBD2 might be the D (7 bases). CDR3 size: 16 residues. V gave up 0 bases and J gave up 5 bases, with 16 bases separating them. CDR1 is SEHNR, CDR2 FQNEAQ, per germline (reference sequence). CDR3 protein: CASSLAWGGPGETQYF. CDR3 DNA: TGTGCCAGCAGCTTAGCGTGGGGGGGGCCGGGGGAGACCCAGTACTTC.

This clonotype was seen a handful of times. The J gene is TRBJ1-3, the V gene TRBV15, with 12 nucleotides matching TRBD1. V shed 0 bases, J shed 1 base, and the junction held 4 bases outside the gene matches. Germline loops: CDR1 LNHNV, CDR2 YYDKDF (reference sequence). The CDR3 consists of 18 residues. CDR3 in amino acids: CATSREGTGGVSGNTIYF. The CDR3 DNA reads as TGTGCCACCAGCAGAGAGGGGACAGGGGGCGTATCTGGAAACACCATATATTTT.

CDR3 sequence: CATSRDRGIGESNQPQHF. As DNA, the CDR3 is TGTGCCACCAGCAGAGATCGGGGCATAGGGGAAAGTAATCAGCCCCAGCATTTT. The chain joins TRBV15 to TRBJ1-5; D possibly corresponds to TRBD1 (5 bases). The CDR3 loop spans 18 amino acids. The V gene's germline CDR1 is LNHNV and CDR2 YYDKDF (reference sequence). Trimming cost V 0 bases and J 4 bases, with 19 bases left between them.

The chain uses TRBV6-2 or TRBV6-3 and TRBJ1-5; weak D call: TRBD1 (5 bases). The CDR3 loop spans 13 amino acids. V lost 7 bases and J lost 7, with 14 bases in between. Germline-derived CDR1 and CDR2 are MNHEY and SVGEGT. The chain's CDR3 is CASTLHGGQPQHF. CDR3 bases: TGTGCCAGCACCTTACACGGGGGGCAGCCCCAGCATTTT.

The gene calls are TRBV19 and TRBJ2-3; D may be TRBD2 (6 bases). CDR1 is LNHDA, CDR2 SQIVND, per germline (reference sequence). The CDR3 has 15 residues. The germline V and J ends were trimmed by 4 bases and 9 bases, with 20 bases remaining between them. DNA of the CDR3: TGTGCCAGTAGTACCCCGGGACGGAGGGCTCTCACGCAGTATTTT. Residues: CASSTPGRRALTQYF. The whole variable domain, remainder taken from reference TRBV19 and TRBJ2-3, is DGGITQSPKYLFRKEGQNVTLSCEQNLNHDAMYWYRQDPGQGLRLIYYSQIVNDFQKGDIAEGYSVSREKKESFPLTVTSAQKNPTAFYLCASSTPGRRALTQYFGPGTRLTVL.

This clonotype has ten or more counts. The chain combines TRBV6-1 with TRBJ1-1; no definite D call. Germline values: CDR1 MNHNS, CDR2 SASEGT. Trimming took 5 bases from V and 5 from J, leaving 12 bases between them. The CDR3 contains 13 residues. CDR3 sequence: CASSYRRGTEAFF. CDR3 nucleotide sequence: TGTGCCAGCAGTTACCGACGAGGGACTGAAGCTTTCTTT.

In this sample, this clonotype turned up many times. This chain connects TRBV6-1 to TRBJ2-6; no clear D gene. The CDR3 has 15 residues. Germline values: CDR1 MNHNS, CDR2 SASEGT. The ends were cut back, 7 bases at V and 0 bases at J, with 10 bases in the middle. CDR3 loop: CASIFAFSGANVLTF. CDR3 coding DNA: TGTGCCAGCATCTTCGCCTTCTCTGGGGCCAACGTCCTGACTTTC.

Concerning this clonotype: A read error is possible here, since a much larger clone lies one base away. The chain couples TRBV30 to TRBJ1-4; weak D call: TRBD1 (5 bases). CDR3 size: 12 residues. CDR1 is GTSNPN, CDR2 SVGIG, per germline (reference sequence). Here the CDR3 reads CAWAGADEKLLF. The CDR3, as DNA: TGTGCCTGGGCTGGGGCGGATGAAAAACTGCTTTTT.

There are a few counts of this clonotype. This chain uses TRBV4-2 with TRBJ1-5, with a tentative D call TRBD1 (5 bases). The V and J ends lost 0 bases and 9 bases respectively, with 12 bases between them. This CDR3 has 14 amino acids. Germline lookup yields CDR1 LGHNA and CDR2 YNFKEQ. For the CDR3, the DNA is TGTGCCAGCAGCCAAGAAAGGGGTTTCGGGCCCCAGCATTTT. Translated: CASSQERGFGPQHF.

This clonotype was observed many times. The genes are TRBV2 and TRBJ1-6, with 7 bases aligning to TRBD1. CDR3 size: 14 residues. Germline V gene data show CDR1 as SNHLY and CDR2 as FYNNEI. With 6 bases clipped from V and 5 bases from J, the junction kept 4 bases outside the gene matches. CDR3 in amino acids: CASRGTVDNSPLHF. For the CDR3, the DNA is TGTGCCAGCAGGGGGACAGTCGATAATTCACCCCTCCACTTT.

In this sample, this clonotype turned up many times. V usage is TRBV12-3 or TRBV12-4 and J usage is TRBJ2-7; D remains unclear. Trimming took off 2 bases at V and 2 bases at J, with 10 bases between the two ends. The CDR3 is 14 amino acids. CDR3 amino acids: CASSLTPSAYEQYF. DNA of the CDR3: TGTGCCAGCAGTTTAACACCCTCAGCCTACGAGCAGTACTTC.

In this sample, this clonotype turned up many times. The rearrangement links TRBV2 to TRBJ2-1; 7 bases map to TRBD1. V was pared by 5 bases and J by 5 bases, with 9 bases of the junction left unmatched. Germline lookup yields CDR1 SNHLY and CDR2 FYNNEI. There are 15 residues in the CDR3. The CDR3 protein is CASSYTGTDDNEQFF. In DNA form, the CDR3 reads TGTGCCAGCAGTTACACCGGGACAGATGACAATGAGCAGTTCTTC.

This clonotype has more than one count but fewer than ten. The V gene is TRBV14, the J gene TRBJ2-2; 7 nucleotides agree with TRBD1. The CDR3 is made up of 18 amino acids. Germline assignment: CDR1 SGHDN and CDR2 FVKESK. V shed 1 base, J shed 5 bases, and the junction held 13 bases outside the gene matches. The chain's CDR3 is CASSQVVLTGYRTGELFF. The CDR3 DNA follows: TGTGCCAGCAGCCAAGTAGTTTTGACAGGGTATCGAACCGGGGAGCTGTTTTTT.

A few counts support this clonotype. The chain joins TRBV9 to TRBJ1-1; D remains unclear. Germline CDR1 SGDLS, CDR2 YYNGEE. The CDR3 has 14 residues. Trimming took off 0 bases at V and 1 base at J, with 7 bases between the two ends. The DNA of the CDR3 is TGTGCCAGCAGCGTAGGAGGATCGAACACTGAAGCTTTCTTT. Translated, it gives CASSVGGSNTEAFF.

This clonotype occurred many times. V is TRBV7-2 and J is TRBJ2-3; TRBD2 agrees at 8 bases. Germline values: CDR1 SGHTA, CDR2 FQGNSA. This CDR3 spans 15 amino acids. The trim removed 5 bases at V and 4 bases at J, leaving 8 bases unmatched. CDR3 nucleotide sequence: TGTGCCAGCAGCCCAGCGGGGGCGCAGGCAGATACGCAGTATTTT. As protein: CASSPAGAQADTQYF.